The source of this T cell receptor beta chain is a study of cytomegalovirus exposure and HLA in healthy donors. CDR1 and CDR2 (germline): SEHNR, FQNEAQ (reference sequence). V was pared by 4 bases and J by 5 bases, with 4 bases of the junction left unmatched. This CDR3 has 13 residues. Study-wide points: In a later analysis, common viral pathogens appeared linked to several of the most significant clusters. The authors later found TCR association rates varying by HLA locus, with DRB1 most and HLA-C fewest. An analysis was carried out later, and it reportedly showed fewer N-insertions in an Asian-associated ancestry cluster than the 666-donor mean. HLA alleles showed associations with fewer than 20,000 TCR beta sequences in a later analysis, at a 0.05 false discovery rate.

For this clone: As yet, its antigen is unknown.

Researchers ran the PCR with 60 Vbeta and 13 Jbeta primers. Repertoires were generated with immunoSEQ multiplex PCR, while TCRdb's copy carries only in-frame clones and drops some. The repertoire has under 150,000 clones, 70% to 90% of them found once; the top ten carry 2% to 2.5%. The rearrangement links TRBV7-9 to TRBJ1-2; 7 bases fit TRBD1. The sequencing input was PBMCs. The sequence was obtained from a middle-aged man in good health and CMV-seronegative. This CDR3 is CASSSVQGYGYTF. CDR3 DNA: TGTGCCAGCAGCTCGGTACAGGGGTATGGCTACACCTTC.